These 24 T cell receptor beta chains were all obtained from the same sample, sequenced in a study of T cell changes during pregnancy in multiple sclerosis. This table comes from immunoSEQ multiplex PCR, and its TCRdb copy is limited to in-frame clones, with some not included. The sample yields about 39,000 clones, about nine tenths seen once. This material consisted of CD4+ T cells from peripheral blood mononuclear cells, taken in the first trimester of pregnancy. The receptor source for this set is a female donor in good health, enrolled as a control in a pregnancy study.

V is TRBV28 and J is TRBJ2-7; 9 nucleotides match TRBD1. V trimming: 9 bases; J trimming: 5 bases; junction bases outside the gene matches: 14. This CDR3 contains 15 residues. Germline-derived CDR1 and CDR2 are MDHEN and SYDVKM. CDR3 sequence reads: CARTRNQDRGHEQYF. The CDR3 coding sequence is TGTGCCAGAACCAGGAACCAGGACAGGGGCCACGAGCAGTACTTC.

V is TRBV7-2 and J is TRBJ2-5, with 8 positions matching TRBD2. This CDR3 has 16 amino acids. Germline values: CDR1 SGHTA, CDR2 FQGNSA. J gave up 3 bases and V 5 bases, and 11 bases lay outside the gene matches. The CDR3 DNA follows: TGTGCCAGCAGCCAAGGACTAGCCGAATCCAAAGAGACCCAGTACTTC. Translation gives CASSQGLAESKETQYF.

This chain links TRBV28 with TRBJ1-3; 7 positions match TRBD1. Germline-derived CDR1 and CDR2 are MDHEN and SYDVKM. Trimming cost V 3 bases and J 0 bases; bases outside gene matches: 17. The CDR3 spans 20 residues. The CDR3 DNA follows: TGTGCCAGCAGTTTTGTGGCTCCCCTGTCCCGGGACAGCTCTGGAAACACCATATATTTT. Encoded protein: CASSFVAPLSRDSSGNTIYF. Looking up the rest from reference TRBV28 and TRBJ1-3 gives the full variable domain: DVKVTQSSRYLVKRTGEKVFLECVQDMDHENMFWYRQDPGLGLRLIYFSYDVKMKEKGDIPEGYSVSREKKERFSLILESASTNQTSMYLCASSFVAPLSRDSSGNTIYFGEGSWLTVV.

The chain employs TRBV7-9 and TRBJ1-5; no definite D call. The CDR3 is 14 residues long. CDR1 is SEHNR, CDR2 FQNEAQ, per germline (reference sequence). The V end was cut by 5 bases, the J end by 3 bases, with 11 bases between. This chain's CDR3 is CASSLGQYNQPQHF. DNA of the CDR3: TGTGCCAGCAGCCTGGGCCAGTACAATCAGCCCCAGCATTTT.

This clone was counted once. The chain combines TRBV5-6 with TRBJ1-6; the match to TRBD1 covers 7 bases. Trimming at V came to 2 bases and at J to 5 bases, leaving 4 bases not matched to a gene. The CDR3 has 15 residues. Germline V gene data show CDR1 as SGHDT and CDR2 as YYEEEE. CDR3 region: CASSFLTGNNSPLHF. The DNA for the CDR3 is TGTGCCAGCAGCTTCCTGACAGGGAATAATTCACCCCTCCACTTT.

This clone was counted between two and nine times. The gene calls are TRBV29-1 and TRBJ1-5; D gene ambiguous. V gave up 4 bases and J gave up 5 bases, with 12 bases separating them. CDR1 is SQVTM, CDR2 ANQGSEA, per germline. The CDR3 spans 13 residues. The DNA for the CDR3 is TGCAGCGTTGGGAGGGCATTTGATCAGCCCCAGCATTTT. Translation: CSVGRAFDQPQHF.

This chain uses TRBV7-3 with TRBJ2-5; 10 bases are shared with TRBD2. Germline CDR1 is SGHTA and CDR2 is FQGTGA. J lost 1 base, V lost 7 bases, and 6 bases had no gene match. The CDR3 consists of 15 residues. The CDR3 protein is CASTKTSGLQETQYF. CDR3 DNA sequence: TGTGCCAGCACCAAGACTAGCGGGCTCCAAGAGACCCAGTACTTC.

The genes are TRBV11-2 and TRBJ2-7, with D perhaps matching TRBD2 (5 bases). Trimming stripped 1 base from V and 2 bases from J, with 6 bases between. The CDR3 sequence is 13 residues long. Per germline, CDR1 SGHAT and CDR2 FQNNGV. CDR3 coding DNA: TGTGCCAGCAGCTTAGGGAGGCCCTACGAGCAGTACTTC. The encoded protein is CASSLGRPYEQYF.

The chain links TRBV16 to TRBJ1-1; TRBD1 is a possible D gene (5 bases). Trimming cost V 6 bases and J 4 bases, with 21 bases left between them. CDR1 is KGHSY and CDR2 is FQNENV in the germline V gene. This CDR3 spans 16 amino acids. This chain's CDR3 is CASSKRGGIASTEAFF. The CDR3 region has the DNA TGTGCCAGCAGTAAACGGGGGGGGATTGCATCCACTGAAGCTTTCTTT.

The rearrangement links TRBV28 to TRBJ2-1; 7 nucleotides align to TRBD2. V trimming: 4 bases; J trimming: 5 bases; junction bases outside the gene matches: 5. This CDR3 has 14 amino acids. Germline-derived CDR1 and CDR2 are MDHEN and SYDVKM. CDR3: CASSSTSVHNEQFF. CDR3 DNA sequence: TGTGCCAGCAGTTCAACTAGCGTCCACAATGAGCAGTTCTTC.

CDR3: CASSPSSYEQYF. CDR3 coding DNA: TGTGCCAGCAGCCCCTCCAGCTACGAGCAGTACTTC. The chain is built from TRBV7-9 and TRBJ2-7; the D is unclear. Per the germline V gene, CDR1 is SEHNR and CDR2 is FQNEAQ (reference sequence). V was clipped by 5 bases and J by 3 bases, with 8 bases between them. This CDR3 comprises 12 residues. Filled out from reference TRBV7-9 and TRBJ2-7, the complete variable domain reads DTGVSQNPRHKITKRGQNVTFRCDPISEHNRLYWYRQTLGQGPEFLTYFQNEAQLEKSRLLSDRFSAERPKGSFSTLEIQRTEQGDSAMYLCASSPSSYEQYFGPGTRLTVT.

This clone was seen a single time. Here the CDR3 DNA reads TGTGCCAGCAGCTTAGTAGGAGAAACCCTTTATGGCTACACCTTC. Its protein product is CASSLVGETLYGYTF. The V and J genes are TRBV5-6 and TRBJ1-2, with D unresolved. This CDR3 is built from 15 residues. V shed 2 bases and J shed 5 bases, with 16 bases lying between them. CDR1 and CDR2 from the germline V gene are SGHDT and YYEEEE.

The genes are TRBV27 and TRBJ1-5; D ambiguous. Germline V CDR1 and CDR2: MNHEY, SMNVEV (reference sequence). Deletions cut 5 bases from V and 4 bases from J, with 9 bases between. The CDR3 length is 13 residues. The CDR3 DNA is TGTGCCAGCAGTGGACTCTCAAATCAGCCCCAGCATTTT. As protein: CASSGLSNQPQHF.

The chain employs TRBV9 and TRBJ1-6; D might be TRBD1 (6 bases). Deletions cut 4 bases from V and 4 bases from J, with 15 bases between. Germline lookup yields CDR1 SGDLS and CDR2 YYNGEE. The CDR3 has 16 amino acids. The CDR3 DNA sequence: TGTGCCAGCAGCACGCCCCAGGGGCGATATAATTCACCCCTCCACTTT. Translating gives CASSTPQGRYNSPLHF. Supplemented by reference TRBV9 and TRBJ1-6, the full variable domain reads DSGVTQTPKHLITATGQRVTLRCSPRSGDLSVYWYQQSLDQGLQFLIQYYNGEERAKGNILERFSAQQFPDLHSELNLSSLELGDSALYFCASSTPQGRYNSPLHFGNGTRLTVT.

V is TRBV7-9 and J is TRBJ2-5; 7 nucleotides align to TRBD2. Germline V gene sequence: CDR1 SEHNR, CDR2 FQNEAQ (reference sequence). Trimming cost V 5 bases and J 5 bases; bases outside gene matches: 5. This CDR3 contains 13 residues. The CDR3 sequence is CASSPGTKETQYF. The CDR3 DNA sequence: TGTGCCAGCAGCCCCGGGACTAAGGAGACCCAGTACTTC.

The rearrangement joins TRBV6-5 to TRBJ1-4; D is undetermined. With 6 bases removed from V and 7 bases from J, the gap between germline ends came to 18 bases. Germline V lookup: CDR1 MNHEY, CDR2 SVGAGI. The CDR3 extends over 15 amino acids. The DNA for the CDR3 is TGTGCCAGCAGCCGGTCGACGGCGGTTCGTGAAAAACTGTTTTTT. It yields the protein CASSRSTAVREKLFF.

V and J are TRBV12-5 and TRBJ1-2, with TRBD1 matching 9 bases. The CDR3 is 13 residues long. Looked up from germline, CDR1 is LGHNT and CDR2 is FRNRAP. Trimming cost V 5 bases and J 7 bases; bases outside gene matches: 5. The CDR3 DNA reads TGTGCTAGTGGTCGGGACAGGGAGGTTGGCTACACCTTC. The encoded protein is CASGRDREVGYTF.

As DNA, the CDR3 is TGTGCCAGCTCAATAGAGCGGGGGAACAATGAGCAGTTCTTC. Translated, it gives CASSIERGNNEQFF. The chain carries TRBV18 and TRBJ2-1; 8 positions agree with TRBD2. Unmatched junction bases numbered 5, after V lost 5 bases and J lost 5 bases. This CDR3 is built from 14 residues. Germline V gives CDR1 KGHSH, CDR2 LQKENI. Complete variable domain (other parts from reference TRBV18 and TRBJ2-1): NAGVMQNPRHLVRRRGQEARLRCSPMKGHSHVYWYRQLPEEGLKFMVYLQKENIIDESGMPKERFSAEFPKEGPSILRIQQVVRGDSAAYFCASSIERGNNEQFFGPGTRLTVL.

The J gene is TRBJ2-1, the V gene TRBV18; TRBD2 matches at 9 bases. V lost 6 bases to trimming and J lost 2 bases; unmatched junction nucleotides: 5. CDR1 is KGHSH and CDR2 is LQKENI in the germline V gene. This CDR3 has 15 residues. CDR3 nucleotides: TGTGCCAGCTCTCGCGGGGGGGCCGCCTACAATGAGCAGTTCTTC. As protein: CASSRGGAAYNEQFF.

The chain joins TRBV7-2 to TRBJ1-5; tentatively, D is TRBD1 (6 bases). CDR1 SGHTA and CDR2 FQGNSA come from the germline V gene. V dropped 2 bases and J dropped 1 base, with 12 bases sitting between them. This CDR3 contains 16 residues. In DNA, the CDR3 is TGTGCCAGCAGCTTACTGGGGGGGCCGAGCAATCAGCCCCAGCATTTT. Its translation: CASSLLGGPSNQPQHF.

This sequence joins TRBV6-1 and TRBJ1-4; perhaps TRBD1 as D (6 bases). From germline, CDR1 is MNHNS and CDR2 SASEGT. Between the trimmed V and J ends, which lost 2 bases and 5 bases, there was a span of 6 bases. This CDR3 is built from 13 residues. This chain's CDR3 is CASSERGNEKLFF. The CDR3 nucleotides read TGTGCCAGCAGTGAAAGGGGGAATGAAAAACTGTTTTTT.

This clone was observed a single time. The V gene is TRBV27, the J gene TRBJ2-2, with a weak D call TRBD2 (7 bases). The CDR3 consists of 15 residues. V dropped 8 bases and J dropped 4 bases, with 17 bases sitting between them. Germline-derived CDR1 and CDR2 are MNHEY and SMNVEV (reference sequence). The CDR3 reads CASSWGGASTGELFF. The CDR3 DNA sequence: TGTGCCAGCTCTTGGGGGGGGGCCTCCACCGGGGAGCTGTTTTTT.

CDR3 in amino acids: CASSVRGGTSTDTQYF. As DNA, the CDR3 is TGTGCCAGCAGCGTAAGGGGTGGGACTAGCACAGATACGCAGTATTTT. This chain uses TRBV9 with TRBJ2-3, with D maybe TRBD2 (6 bases). Germline assignment: CDR1 SGDLS and CDR2 YYNGEE. V lost 1 base, J lost 0 bases, and 12 bases lay in between. This CDR3 comprises 16 residues.

The chain couples TRBV30 to TRBJ1-4; D uncertain. Trimming removed 4 bases at V and 8 bases at J, with 14 bases between. Germline CDR1 and CDR2: GTSNPN and SVGIG (reference sequence). The CDR3 has 13 residues. The CDR3 DNA is TGTGCCTGGAAGGCGTACCGTAGCGAAAAACTGTTTTTT. This translates into CAWKAYRSEKLFF.